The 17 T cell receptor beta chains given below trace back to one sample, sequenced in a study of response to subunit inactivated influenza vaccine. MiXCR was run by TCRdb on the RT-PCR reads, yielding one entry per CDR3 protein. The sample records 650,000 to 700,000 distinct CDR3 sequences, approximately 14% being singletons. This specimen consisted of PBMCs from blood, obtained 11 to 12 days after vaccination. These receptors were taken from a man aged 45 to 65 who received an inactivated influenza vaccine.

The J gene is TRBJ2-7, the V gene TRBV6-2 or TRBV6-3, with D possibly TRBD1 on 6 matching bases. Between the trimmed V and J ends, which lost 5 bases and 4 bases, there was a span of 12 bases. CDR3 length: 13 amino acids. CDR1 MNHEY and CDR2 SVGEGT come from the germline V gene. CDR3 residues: CASSGGHLYEQYF. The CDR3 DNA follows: TGTGCCAGCAGTGGGGGACACCTTTACGAGCAGTACTTC.

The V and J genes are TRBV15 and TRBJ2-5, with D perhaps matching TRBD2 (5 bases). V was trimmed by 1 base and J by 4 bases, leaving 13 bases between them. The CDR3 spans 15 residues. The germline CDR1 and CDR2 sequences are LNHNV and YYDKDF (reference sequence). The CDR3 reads CATSRGAGYRETQYF. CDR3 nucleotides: TGTGCCACCAGCAGAGGGGCGGGTTACAGAGAGACCCAGTACTTC. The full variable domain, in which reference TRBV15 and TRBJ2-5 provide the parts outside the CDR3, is DAMVIQNPRYQVTQFGKPVTLSCSQTLNHNVMYWYQQKSSQAPKLLFHYYDKDFNNEADTPDNFQSRRPNTSFCFLDIRSPGLGDTAMYLCATSRGAGYRETQYFGPGTRLLVL.

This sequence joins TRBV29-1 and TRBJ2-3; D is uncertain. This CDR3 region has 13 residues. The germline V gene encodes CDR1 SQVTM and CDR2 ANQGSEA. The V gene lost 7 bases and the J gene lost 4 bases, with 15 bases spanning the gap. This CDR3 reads CSARSSLADTQYF. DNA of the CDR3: TGCAGCGCCCGGAGTAGTCTCGCAGATACGCAGTATTTT.

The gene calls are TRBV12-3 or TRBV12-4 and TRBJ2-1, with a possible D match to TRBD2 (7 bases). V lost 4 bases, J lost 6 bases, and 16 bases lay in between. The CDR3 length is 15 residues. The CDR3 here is CASSSGRGPVNEQFF. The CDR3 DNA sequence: TGTGCCAGCAGTTCTGGGCGGGGGCCGGTCAATGAGCAGTTCTTC.

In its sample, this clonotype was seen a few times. CDR3 protein: CASSSLAGVRNEQFF. The CDR3 region has the DNA TGTGCCAGCAGCTCACTAGCGGGAGTAAGGAATGAGCAGTTCTTC. The rearrangement uses TRBV5-6 and TRBJ2-1; TRBD2 aligns across 11 bases. The CDR3 has 15 residues. Trimming removed 3 bases from V and 7 bases from J; junction bases left unmatched: 6. CDR1 SGHDT and CDR2 YYEEEE come from the germline V gene.

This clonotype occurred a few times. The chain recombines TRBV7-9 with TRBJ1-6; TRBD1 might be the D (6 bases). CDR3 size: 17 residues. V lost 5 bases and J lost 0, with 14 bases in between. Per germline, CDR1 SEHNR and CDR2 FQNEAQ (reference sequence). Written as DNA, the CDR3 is TGTGCCAGCAGCGGAGGACAGCCAAGCTCCTATAATTCACCCCTCCACTTT. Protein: CASSGGQPSSYNSPLHF.

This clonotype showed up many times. The CDR3 DNA follows: TGCAGTGCTACCAGGGACGACGGCCAAACCCAGTACTTC. As protein: CSATRDDGQTQYF. The chain uses TRBV20-1 and TRBJ2-5, with D perhaps TRBD1 or TRBD2 (5 bases each). The germline gives CDR1 DFQATT, CDR2 SNEGSKA (reference sequence). V was shortened by 4 bases and J by 8 bases, with 17 bases between the two germline ends. The length of the CDR3 is 13 residues.

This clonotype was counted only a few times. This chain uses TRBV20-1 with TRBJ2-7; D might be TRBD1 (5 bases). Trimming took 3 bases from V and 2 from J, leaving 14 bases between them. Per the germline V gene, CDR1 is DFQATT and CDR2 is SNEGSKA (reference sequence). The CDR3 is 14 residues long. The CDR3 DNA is TGCAGTGCTAGGTGGGCAGGGATAACCTACGAGCAGTACTTC. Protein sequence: CSARWAGITYEQYF.

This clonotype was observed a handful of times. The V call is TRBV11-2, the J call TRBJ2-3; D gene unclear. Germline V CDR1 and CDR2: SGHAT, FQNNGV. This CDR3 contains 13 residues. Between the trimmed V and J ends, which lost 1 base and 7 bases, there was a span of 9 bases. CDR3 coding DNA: TGTGCCAGCAGCTTAGTTCCCCTGAATACGCAGTATTTT. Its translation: CASSLVPLNTQYF.

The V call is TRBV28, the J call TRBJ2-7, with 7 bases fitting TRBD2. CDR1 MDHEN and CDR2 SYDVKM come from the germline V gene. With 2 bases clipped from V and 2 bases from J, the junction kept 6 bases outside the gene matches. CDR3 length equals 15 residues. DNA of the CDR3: TGTGCCAGCAGTTTACGTCTAGCGGCCGCCTACGAGCAGTACTTC. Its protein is CASSLRLAAAYEQYF.

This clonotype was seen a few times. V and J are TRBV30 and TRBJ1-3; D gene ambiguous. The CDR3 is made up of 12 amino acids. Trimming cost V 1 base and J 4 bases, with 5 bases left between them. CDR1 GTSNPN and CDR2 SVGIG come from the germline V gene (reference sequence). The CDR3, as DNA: TGTGCCTGGAGTGAGGGAGGAAACACCATATATTTT. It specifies CAWSEGGNTIYF.

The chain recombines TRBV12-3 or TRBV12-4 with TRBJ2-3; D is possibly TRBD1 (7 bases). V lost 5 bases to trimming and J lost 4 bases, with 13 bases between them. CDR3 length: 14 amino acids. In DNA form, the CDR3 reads TGTGCCAGCAGTCAGGGGGGAAGGGCAGATACGCAGTATTTT. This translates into CASSQGGRADTQYF.

The CDR3 sequence is CASRHQLAGPYNEQFF. In nucleotides, the CDR3 is TGTGCCAGCAGACACCAACTAGCGGGACCCTACAATGAGCAGTTCTTC. The chain employs TRBV6-1 and TRBJ2-1; the match to TRBD2 covers 10 bases. The CDR3 extends over 16 amino acids. Germline values: CDR1 MNHNS, CDR2 SASEGT. The V gene end was trimmed by 6 bases and the J gene end by 2 bases; junction bases not matched to a gene: 7.

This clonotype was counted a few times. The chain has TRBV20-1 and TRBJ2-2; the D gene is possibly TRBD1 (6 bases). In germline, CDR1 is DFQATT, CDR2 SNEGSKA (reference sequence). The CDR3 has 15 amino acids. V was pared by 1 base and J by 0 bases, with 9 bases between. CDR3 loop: CSARAQGTNTGELFF. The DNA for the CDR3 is TGCAGTGCTAGAGCCCAGGGGACGAACACCGGGGAGCTGTTTTTT.

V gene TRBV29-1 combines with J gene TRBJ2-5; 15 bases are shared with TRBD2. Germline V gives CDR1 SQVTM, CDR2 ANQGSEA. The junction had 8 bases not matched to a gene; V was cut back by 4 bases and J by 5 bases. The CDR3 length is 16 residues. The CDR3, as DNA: TGCAGCGTTGGGACTAGCGGGGGGGCCTTGGTGGAGACCCAGTACTTC. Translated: CSVGTSGGALVETQYF.

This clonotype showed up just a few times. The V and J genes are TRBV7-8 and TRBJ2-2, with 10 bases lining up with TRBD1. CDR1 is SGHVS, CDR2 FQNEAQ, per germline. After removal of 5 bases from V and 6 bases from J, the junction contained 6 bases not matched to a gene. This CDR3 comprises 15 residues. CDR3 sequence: CASSRGTGVAGELFF. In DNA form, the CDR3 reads TGTGCCAGCAGCCGCGGGACAGGGGTTGCCGGGGAGCTGTTTTTT.

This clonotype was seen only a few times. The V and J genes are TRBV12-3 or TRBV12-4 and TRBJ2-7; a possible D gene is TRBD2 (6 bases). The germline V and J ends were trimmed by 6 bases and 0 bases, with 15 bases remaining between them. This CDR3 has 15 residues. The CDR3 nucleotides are TGTGCCAGCAGCCCCGGGGGTTCCCTCTCCTACGAGCAGTACTTC. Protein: CASSPGGSLSYEQYF.